This T cell receptor (beta chain) was identified in a study of T cells in localized non-small cell lung cancer. Whole-study results and caveats: Adjacent lung was found to contain a median roughly 58 of the top 100 tumor clones.

Comment on this clone: Its antigen is currently unknown.

Atypia-free adjacent lung came from at least 2 cm beyond the tumor margin. Sequencing was performed with immunoSEQ multiplex PCR; in TCRdb, only in-frame clones are kept and a portion is missing. The table shows approximately 1,500 clones, with 28% occurring only once. This CDR3 comprises 14 residues. Trimming took 10 bases from V and 5 from J, leaving 20 bases between them. Germline loops: CDR1 MNHEY, CDR2 SMNVEV (reference sequence). The sample consisted of normal lung tissue next to the tumor, taken before any cancer treatment. This chain links TRBV27 with TRBJ1-2; D is uncertain. The source of this sequence is a man aged 35 to 70 with stage III squamous cell lung carcinoma. For the CDR3, the DNA is TGTGCCACCCACCCAGCAGGAGAAAGTTATGGCTACACCTTC. Translated, it gives CATHPAGESYGYTF.